The 22 T cell receptor beta chains below were found in one sample sequenced in a study of blood T cell repertoires in COVID-19. This table comes from immunoSEQ multiplex PCR, and its TCRdb copy is limited to in-frame clones, with some not included. The table records roughly 260,000 clones, 90% to 95% of them present only once. Specimen: PBMCs or T cells enriched from blood (not recorded which). These receptors were collected from a human donor in a cohort exposed to, infected with or recovered from COVID-19 (not recorded which). The donor label of this sample is uncertain.

This clone has a single count. This sequence joins TRBV9 and TRBJ2-1; D ambiguous. Trimming took 0 bases from V and 5 from J, leaving 15 bases between them. This CDR3 region has 16 residues. The germline gives CDR1 SGDLS, CDR2 YYNGEE. The CDR3 here is CASSVAISRLNNEQFF. In DNA form, the CDR3 reads TGTGCCAGCAGCGTAGCCATATCGCGGCTTAACAATGAGCAGTTCTTC.

This clone appeared once. The chain uses TRBV4-3 and TRBJ1-4; D is ambiguous. V lost 0 bases and J lost 4, with 9 bases in between. From germline, CDR1 is LGHNA and CDR2 YSLEER. This CDR3 is built from 15 residues. The CDR3 DNA follows: TGCGCCAGCAGCCAAGAGGCACAGTATAATGAAAAACTGTTTTTT. Its translation: CASSQEAQYNEKLFF.

This chain links TRBV7-9 with TRBJ1-1; perhaps TRBD1 as D (6 bases). The germline V and J ends were trimmed by 8 bases and 2 bases, with 15 bases remaining between them. The CDR3 extends over 14 amino acids. Germline V gene data show CDR1 as SEHNR and CDR2 as FQNEAQ (reference sequence). As DNA, the CDR3 is TGTGCCAGCGAGCGGACAGAACGAAACACTGAAGCTTTCTTT. Amino acid sequence: CASERTERNTEAFF.

The chain is built from TRBV9 and TRBJ1-4; D gene uncertain. The CDR3 loop spans 14 amino acids. Trimming removed 2 bases at V and 5 bases at J, with 10 bases between. The germline V gene has CDR1 SGDLS and CDR2 YYNGEE. This chain's CDR3 is CASSVYGANEKLFF. In nucleotides, the CDR3 is TGTGCCAGCAGCGTTTACGGTGCCAATGAAAAACTGTTTTTT.

The chain employs TRBV19 and TRBJ2-7; 7 bases match TRBD2. This CDR3 is built from 12 residues. The V and J ends lost 8 bases and 3 bases, in that order; junction bases with no gene match: 4. CDR1 LNHDA and CDR2 SQIVND come from the germline V gene (reference sequence). In DNA, the CDR3 is TGTGCCAGTGGGGAGCGGGACTACGAGCAGTACTTC. Its protein product is CASGERDYEQYF.

V is TRBV30 and J is TRBJ1-5; 8 bases fit TRBD1. The junction had 4 bases not matched to a gene; V was cut back by 5 bases and J by 7 bases. The germline gives CDR1 GTSNPN, CDR2 SVGIG (reference sequence). The CDR3 has 12 residues. In nucleotides, the CDR3 is TGTGCCTGGCAGACAGGGGCGCAGCCCCAGCATTTT. It encodes CAWQTGAQPQHF. Together with reference TRBV30 and TRBJ1-5, the CDR3 gives the full variable domain: SQTIHQWPATLVQPVGSPLSLECTVEGTSNPNLYWYRQAAGRGLQLLFYSVGIGQISSEVPQNLSASRPQDRQFILSSKKLLLSDSGFYLCAWQTGAQPQHFGDGTRLSIL.

The rearrangement uses TRBV4-1 and TRBJ2-3; unclear D gene. Germline-derived CDR1 and CDR2 are MGHRA and YSYEKL. The CDR3 totals 14 residues. Trimming took 4 bases from V and 0 from J, leaving 8 bases between them. CDR3: CASSLGASTDTQYF. The DNA for the CDR3 is TGCGCCAGCAGCCTGGGCGCGAGCACAGATACGCAGTATTTT.

Notes on this clone: Other DNA sequences in the sample encode the same CDR3. In DNA, the CDR3 is TGTGCCAGCAGCCCTTCCGGAGGGGGCACAGATACGCAGTATTTT. Its translation: CASSPSGGGTDTQYF. The V gene is TRBV3-1 (or the pseudogene TRBV3-2), the J gene TRBJ2-3; weak D call: TRBD2 (6 bases). The CDR3 loop spans 15 amino acids. Germline CDR1 LGHDT, CDR2 YNNKEL (reference sequence). V was clipped by 4 bases and J by 1 base, with 12 bases between them.

In this sample, this clone turned up once. The chain is built from TRBV7-2 and TRBJ2-3; 16 nucleotides match TRBD2. Germline lookup yields CDR1 SGHTA and CDR2 FQGNSA. The CDR3 extends over 18 amino acids. V lost 5 bases and J lost 0; bases outside the gene matches: 5. This CDR3 is CASSVGLAGGASTDTQYF. CDR3 bases: TGTGCCAGCAGCGTGGGACTAGCGGGGGGGGCTAGCACAGATACGCAGTATTTT.

The chain carries TRBV6-5 and TRBJ2-1, with 8 bases that match TRBD1. The CDR3 runs to 13 residues. CDR1 and CDR2 from the germline V gene are MNHEY and SVGAGI. Unmatched junction bases numbered 8, after V lost 6 bases and J lost 10 bases. The chain's CDR3 is CASRRTGFGEQFF. CDR3 bases: TGTGCCAGCAGACGGACAGGGTTCGGGGAGCAGTTCTTC.

The chain uses TRBV4-2 and TRBJ2-1; 8 nucleotides match TRBD2. Losses at the gene ends were 1 base for V and 0 bases for J; bases not matched to a gene: 2. The length of the CDR3 is 16 residues. Germline-derived CDR1 and CDR2 are LGHNA and YNFKEQ. CDR3 nucleotide sequence: TGTGCCAGCAGCCAAGTGGGGACTAGCTCCTACAATGAGCAGTTCTTC. Translation gives CASSQVGTSSYNEQFF.

This clone showed up just a few times. The chain joins TRBV12-1 to TRBJ1-1. TRBV12-1 is a known pseudogene. This CDR3 has 13 residues. The CDR3 reads CATPGEGDTEAFF. In DNA form, the CDR3 reads TGTGCCACCCCGGGGGAGGGGGACACTGAAGCTTTCTTT.

This chain uses TRBV29-1 with TRBJ2-1; TRBD2 might be the D (6 bases). The germline gives CDR1 SQVTM, CDR2 ANQGSEA. With 7 bases removed from V and 7 bases from J, the gap between germline ends came to 14 bases. CDR3 length: 12 amino acids. The CDR3 region is CSAVGEVNEQFF. CDR3 nucleotide sequence: TGCAGCGCAGTCGGGGAGGTAAATGAGCAGTTCTTC.

The chain has TRBV2 and TRBJ1-6; no definite D call. The germline V gene encodes CDR1 SNHLY and CDR2 FYNNEI. Trimming took off 3 bases at V and 8 bases at J, with 11 bases between the two ends. CDR3 length: 14 amino acids. CDR3 residues: CASSEEVGHSPLHF. DNA for the CDR3: TGTGCCAGCAGTGAGGAGGTGGGCCATTCACCCCTCCACTTT.

This clone was found once. The chain carries TRBV4-3 and TRBJ2-7, with 9 bases that match TRBD1. The CDR3 extends over 14 amino acids. Germline trimming cut 4 bases from V and 1 base from J; bases unmatched to any gene: 2. Germline loops: CDR1 LGHNA, CDR2 YSLEER. The CDR3 DNA reads as TGCGCCAGCAGCCCGACAGGGGGATCCTACGAGCAGTACTTC. Its translation: CASSPTGGSYEQYF.

The chain links TRBV18 to TRBJ2-7, with TRBD2 as a possible D gene (5 bases). The CDR3 runs 13 residues. CDR1 KGHSH and CDR2 LQKENI come from the germline V gene. The ends were cut back, 1 base at V and 5 bases at J, with 9 bases in the middle. CDR3 sequence (DNA): TGTGCCAGCTCACCACAGGGAGTGGACGAGCAGTACTTC. This codes for CASSPQGVDEQYF.

The chain uses TRBV3-1 (or the pseudogene TRBV3-2) and TRBJ2-3; TRBD2 matches 11 bases. V was clipped by 4 bases and J by 0 bases; unmatched bases: 6. Germline V gene lookup returns CDR1 LGHDT and CDR2 YNNKEL (reference sequence). This CDR3 region has 17 residues. The DNA of the CDR3 is TGTGCCAGCAGCCGGCCTAGCGGGGGGAGAAGCACAGATACGCAGTATTTT. Translated: CASSRPSGGRSTDTQYF.

A single count supports this clone. The chain joins TRBV19 to TRBJ2-2; the D gene is possibly TRBD1 (6 bases). CDR1 and CDR2 (germline): LNHDA, SQIVND (reference sequence). The CDR3 spans 19 residues. Between the trimmed V and J ends, which lost 3 bases and 1 base, there was a span of 21 bases. The CDR3 is CASSMGPGQGLGNTGELFF. The CDR3 DNA follows: TGTGCCAGTAGTATGGGGCCGGGACAAGGACTTGGGAACACCGGGGAGCTGTTTTTT.

In DNA, the CDR3 is TGCGCCAGCAGGACCACAGGGGGCACTGAAGCTTTCTTT. It is translated as CASRTTGGTEAFF. This chain connects TRBV5-1 to TRBJ1-1; 8 bases are a match to TRBD1. CDR1 is SGHRS and CDR2 is YFSETQ in the germline V gene. V was pared by 5 bases and J by 4 bases, with 4 bases of the junction left unmatched. CDR3 length equals 13 residues.

The CDR3 spells CASSSGGPYNEQFF. DNA for the CDR3: TGTGCCAGTAGCTCCGGCGGCCCCTACAATGAGCAGTTCTTC. The chain is built from TRBV19 and TRBJ2-1; D gene ambiguous. V gave up 6 bases and J gave up 2 bases, with 11 bases separating them. The germline V gene has CDR1 LNHDA and CDR2 SQIVND (reference sequence). This CDR3 spans 14 amino acids.

The chain is built from TRBV2 and TRBJ2-1, with 8 positions matching TRBD2. Per the germline V gene, CDR1 is SNHLY and CDR2 is FYNNEI. V lost 1 base and J lost 5; bases outside the gene matches: 4. The CDR3 runs to 15 residues. CDR3: CASSEDGLANNEQFF. CDR3 nucleotide sequence: TGTGCCAGCAGTGAAGACGGACTAGCCAACAATGAGCAGTTCTTC.

V and J are TRBV30 and TRBJ1-4; D ambiguous. With 2 bases removed from V and 0 bases from J, the gap between germline ends came to 13 bases. Germline-derived CDR1 and CDR2 are GTSNPN and SVGIG (reference sequence). This CDR3 contains 16 residues. The CDR3: CAWSTLIFATNEKLFF. CDR3 coding DNA: TGTGCCTGGAGTACTCTTATTTTTGCAACTAATGAAAAACTGTTTTTT.